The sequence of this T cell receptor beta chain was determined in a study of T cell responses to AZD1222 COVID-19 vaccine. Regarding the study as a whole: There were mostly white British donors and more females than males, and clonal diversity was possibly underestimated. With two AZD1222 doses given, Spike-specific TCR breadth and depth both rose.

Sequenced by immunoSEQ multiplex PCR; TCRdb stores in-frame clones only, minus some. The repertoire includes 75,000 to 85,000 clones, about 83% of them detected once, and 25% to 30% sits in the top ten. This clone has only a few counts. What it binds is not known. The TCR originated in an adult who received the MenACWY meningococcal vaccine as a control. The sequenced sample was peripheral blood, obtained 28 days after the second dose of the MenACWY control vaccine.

As DNA, the CDR3 is TGTGCCAGCAGGGACAGGGTGGGGAACACTGAAGCTTTCTTT. Translated: CASRDRVGNTEAFF. The V gene is TRBV2, the J gene TRBJ1-1; 8 nucleotides agree with TRBD1. The CDR3 is 14 amino acids. Germline assignment: CDR1 SNHLY and CDR2 FYNNEI. With 6 bases clipped from V and 1 base from J, the junction kept 4 bases outside the gene matches.